The rows below give T cell receptor beta chains drawn from one sample of a study of blood T cell repertoires in COVID-19. Assay: immunoSEQ multiplex PCR; the TCRdb copy retains only in-frame clones and omits some. Of fewer than 300,000 clones listed, around 82% are singletons. The material sequenced was peripheral blood. The receptor source for this set is a woman aged 50 to 60 who had recovered from COVID-19. Each CDR3 is given with its conserved first and last residue. The D gene is left open where the match is weak. Expanded clones are given a class, and other clones once, few, many or no size at all.

j_call clone_size d_call v_call cdr3_aa cdr3_nt
TRBJ2-3 NA NA TRBV5-1 CASSFGTNTDTQYF TGCGCCAGCAGCTTCGGCACTAACACAGATACGCAGTATTTT
TRBJ2-7 NA TRBD2 TRBV27 CASSAGGSSYEQYF TGTGCCAGCAGTGCGGGGGGTTCCTCCTACGAGCAGTACTTC
TRBJ2-2 NA NA TRBV29-1 CSVASRLSGELFF TGCAGCGTTGCGTCTAGACTTTCCGGGGAGCTGTTTTTT
TRBJ1-5 NA TRBD1 TRBV28 CASRSTGEGNQPQHF TGTGCCAGCAGGTCGACAGGGGAGGGAAATCAGCCCCAGCATTTT
TRBJ1-3 NA NA TRBV19 CASTGRASGNTIYF TGTGCCAGTACGGGGAGGGCCTCTGGAAACACCATATATTTT
TRBJ1-2 NA NA TRBV12-3/TRBV12-4 CASSLGATYGYTF TGTGCCAGCAGTTTGGGGGCCACCTATGGCTACACCTTC
TRBJ1-2 NA NA TRBV21-1 CASSRDGNYGYTF TGTGCCAGCAGCAGAGACGGGAACTATGGCTACACCTTC
TRBJ2-7 NA TRBD1 TRBV6-5 CASLGQGVYEQYF TGTGCCAGCCTGGGACAGGGTGTCTACGAGCAGTACTTC
TRBJ1-4 NA NA TRBV18 CASSEFRGSTANEKLFF TGTGCCAGCTCAGAGTTCAGGGGAAGTACGGCTAATGAAAAACTGTTTTTT
TRBJ2-7 NA TRBD1 TRBV27 CASSMAGQGAYEQYF TGTGCCAGCAGTATGGCGGGCCAGGGGGCCTACGAGCAGTACTTC
TRBJ1-6 NA NA TRBV7-2 CASSLGWQGLNSPLHF TGTGCCAGCAGCTTAGGTTGGCAGGGATTGAATTCACCCCTCCACTTT
TRBJ2-3 NA TRBD2 TRBV4-1 CASSQRLAGISTDTQYF TGCGCCAGCAGCCAAAGACTAGCGGGTATTAGCACAGATACGCAGTATTTT
TRBJ2-1 NA TRBD2 TRBV24-1 CATSDPGTSFNEQFF TGTGCCACCAGTGATCCGGGGACTAGCTTTAATGAGCAGTTCTTC
TRBJ1-4 once NA TRBV15 CATSRDSGPGELRFF TGTGCCACCAGCAGAGATAGTGGCCCGGGGGAGTTGAGGTTTTTT
TRBJ2-6 NA TRBD2 TRBV18 CASSPRLAESSGANVLTF TGTGCCAGCTCTCCCAGACTAGCGGAAAGCTCTGGGGCCAACGTCCTGACTTTC
TRBJ1-2 NA TRBD1 TRBV6-6 CASSYQQGAMDGYTF TGTGCCAGCAGTTACCAACAGGGGGCGATGGATGGCTACACCTTC
TRBJ2-2 few NA TRBV6-8 CAVGSPNTGELFF TGTGCCGTGGGCAGTCCCAACACCGGGGAGCTGTTTTTT
TRBJ1-5 NA NA TRBV10-2 CATHHRGNQPQHF TGCGCCACCCACCACAGGGGCAATCAGCCCCAGCATTTT
TRBJ1-1 NA NA TRBV6-4 CASSIGEGTEAFF TGTGCCAGCAGTATAGGGGAAGGGACTGAAGCTTTCTTT
TRBJ1-1 NA NA TRBV7-9 CASSLEGGMNTEAFF TGTGCCAGCAGCTTAGAAGGAGGTATGAACACTGAAGCTTTCTTT
TRBJ2-3 once TRBD2 TRBV7-2 CASSLAATSGTDTQYF TGTGCCAGCAGCTTAGCGGCAACTAGCGGCACAGATACGCAGTATTTT
TRBJ1-1 NA TRBD1 TRBV6-5 CASSYSSRGLNTEAFF TGTGCCAGCAGTTACTCAAGCAGGGGGCTGAACACTGAAGCTTTCTTT
TRBJ1-1 NA TRBD1 TRBV24-1 CATSPSDRGTEAFF TGTGCCACCAGTCCCAGCGACAGGGGCACTGAAGCTTTCTTT
TRBJ1-2 NA NA TRBV7-8 CASSLSFTGLGYTF TGTGCCAGCAGCTTAAGCTTTACAGGGCTTGGCTACACCTTC
TRBJ2-1 NA TRBD1 TRBV7-2 CASSQDRGSHNEQFF TGTGCCAGCAGCCAAGACAGGGGATCCCACAATGAGCAGTTCTTC
TRBJ2-5 once NA TRBV3-1/TRBV3-2 CASSQIQETQYF TGTGCCAGCAGCCAAATACAAGAGACCCAGTACTTC
TRBJ2-7 NA TRBD1 TRBV6-6 CASSYSGGQAYEQYF TGTGCCAGCAGTTACTCTGGGGGACAGGCCTACGAGCAGTACTTC
TRBJ1-2 NA NA TRBV7-9 CASSGDAAGAENYGYTF TGTGCCAGCAGCGGCGACGCTGCAGGGGCCGAAAACTATGGCTACACCTTC
TRBJ2-7 few TRBD2 TRBV9 CASSVLGRGYSYEQYF TGTGCCAGCAGCGTACTTGGGAGGGGCTACTCCTACGAGCAGTACTTC
TRBJ1-2 NA NA TRBV11-2 CASSFRTADHGYTF TGTGCCAGCAGCTTCCGGACAGCAGACCATGGCTACACCTTC
TRBJ1-4 NA NA TRBV13 CASSLVAANEKLFF TGTGCCAGCAGCTTAGTGGCAGCTAATGAAAAACTGTTTTTT
TRBJ1-6 NA TRBD1 TRBV3-1/TRBV3-2 CASSRGTGANSPLHF TGTGCCAGCAGCCGCGGGACAGGGGCAAATTCACCCCTCCACTTT
TRBJ2-3 NA TRBD2 TRBV28 CASSKSLRAGGTDTQYF TGTGCCAGCAGTAAAAGCCTTCGAGCGGGGGGCACAGATACGCAGTATTTT
TRBJ2-7 NA TRBD2 TRBV11-3 CASSLETGGRYEQYF TGTGCCAGCAGCTTAGAAACGGGGGGTCGCTACGAGCAGTACTTC
TRBJ2-3 NA TRBD2 TRBV5-1 CASSLRLAGADTQYF TGCGCCAGCAGCTTGCGACTAGCGGGTGCAGATACGCAGTATTTT
TRBJ2-1 NA NA TRBV6-2/TRBV6-3 CASSRTNYNEQFF TGTGCCAGCAGCCGGACTAATTACAATGAGCAGTTCTTC
TRBJ1-2 NA TRBD1 TRBV7-2 CASSVAWTGDFGYTF TGTGCCAGCAGCGTCGCCTGGACAGGGGACTTTGGCTACACCTTC
TRBJ2-2 NA TRBD1 TRBV24-1 CATSVTGSTGELFF TGTGCCACCAGTGTGACAGGGAGTACCGGGGAGCTGTTTTTT
TRBJ2-2 NA NA TRBV10-3 CAIRTGSTGELFF TGTGCCATCAGAACAGGGAGTACCGGGGAGCTGTTTTTT
TRBJ2-7 NA NA TRBV10-3 CAISDQGRSYEQYF TGTGCCATCAGTGATCAGGGTCGGTCCTACGAGCAGTACTTC
TRBJ2-3 NA TRBD2 TRBV5-1 CASSPGLAGYGADTQYF TGCGCCAGCAGCCCAGGACTAGCGGGATATGGAGCGGATACGCAGTATTTT
TRBJ1-2 NA NA TRBV7-8 CASSLGPIRGYTF TGTGCCAGCAGCTTAGGGCCAATTCGTGGCTACACCTTC
TRBJ1-5 NA NA TRBV5-8 CASSLQGTVSNQPQHF TGTGCCAGCAGCTTACAGGGTACAGTTAGCAATCAGCCCCAGCATTTT
TRBJ2-3 NA TRBD2 TRBV4-1 CASSQDGTSGSSYTQYF TGCGCCAGCAGCCAAGATGGGACTAGCGGGAGTTCATATACGCAGTATTTT
TRBJ2-3 few TRBD2 TRBV24-1 CATGTSGSTDTQYF TGTGCCACCGGCACTAGCGGGAGCACAGATACGCAGTATTTT
TRBJ1-5 few NA TRBV6-2/TRBV6-3 CASSYPGGGHIQPQHF TGTGCCAGCAGTTACCCCGGGGGGGGGCATATTCAGCCCCAGCATTTT
TRBJ2-7 NA NA TRBV3-1/TRBV3-2 CASSQDRRGEQYF TGTGCCAGCAGCCAAGATAGGAGGGGCGAGCAGTACTTC
TRBJ1-2 NA TRBD1 TRBV2 CASSGTRGQGGYTF TGTGCCAGCAGTGGCACCAGGGGACAGGGTGGCTACACCTTC
TRBJ1-3 NA TRBD1 TRBV28 CASSFPTGSGNTIYF TGTGCCAGCAGTTTCCCGACAGGGTCTGGAAACACCATATATTTT
TRBJ2-1 NA TRBD1 TRBV7-2 CASRSQGAGYNEQFF TGTGCCAGCAGGTCCCAGGGGGCCGGCTACAATGAGCAGTTCTTC